This record covers a single T cell receptor beta chain. The PCR made use of 60 Vbeta and 13 Jbeta primers. Profiled with immunoSEQ multiplex PCR; TCRdb holds only in-frame clones, not every one. The sample carries some 130,000 clones, 74% recorded once. This CDR3 contains 20 residues. The V gene's germline CDR1 is SGDLS and CDR2 YYNGEE. V gave up 1 base and J gave up 3 bases; unmatched junction bases: 17. The source of the sample is a study of cytomegalovirus exposure and HLA in healthy donors. The TCR sequence derives from a male donor in good health and CMV-seronegative. This chain uses TRBV9 with TRBJ1-3; 9 nucleotides align to TRBD1. Sequencing was carried out using PBMCs. Here the CDR3 DNA reads TGTGCCAGCAGCGTACACCCCATAGTTCCACAGGGGGCTTTTGGAAACACCATATATTTT. It specifies CASSVHPIVPQGAFGNTIYF.